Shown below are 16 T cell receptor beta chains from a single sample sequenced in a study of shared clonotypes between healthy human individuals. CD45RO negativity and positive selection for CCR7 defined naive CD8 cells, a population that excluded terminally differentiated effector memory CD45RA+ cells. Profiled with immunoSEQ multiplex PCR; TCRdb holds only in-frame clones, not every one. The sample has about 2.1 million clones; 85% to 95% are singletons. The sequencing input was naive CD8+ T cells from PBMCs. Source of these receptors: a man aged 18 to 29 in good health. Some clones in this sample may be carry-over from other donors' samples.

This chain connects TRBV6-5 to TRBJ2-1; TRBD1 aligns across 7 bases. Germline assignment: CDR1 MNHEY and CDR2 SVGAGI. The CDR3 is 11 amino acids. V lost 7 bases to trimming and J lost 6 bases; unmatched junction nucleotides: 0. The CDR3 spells CASTGGNEQFF. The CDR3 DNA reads TGTGCCAGCACAGGGGGCAATGAGCAGTTCTTC.

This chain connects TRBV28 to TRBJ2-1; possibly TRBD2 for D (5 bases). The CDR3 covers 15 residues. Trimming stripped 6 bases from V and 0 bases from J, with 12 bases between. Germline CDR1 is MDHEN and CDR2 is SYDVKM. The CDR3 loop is CASRRSGASYNEQFF. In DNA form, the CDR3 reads TGTGCCAGCAGACGCAGCGGAGCCTCCTACAATGAGCAGTTCTTC.

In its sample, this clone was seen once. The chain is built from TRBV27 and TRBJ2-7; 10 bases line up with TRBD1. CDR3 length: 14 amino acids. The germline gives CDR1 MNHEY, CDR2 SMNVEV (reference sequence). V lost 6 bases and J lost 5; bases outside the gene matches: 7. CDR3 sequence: CASSSWDRGNEQYF. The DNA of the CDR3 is TGTGCCAGCAGCAGCTGGGACAGGGGAAACGAGCAGTACTTC.

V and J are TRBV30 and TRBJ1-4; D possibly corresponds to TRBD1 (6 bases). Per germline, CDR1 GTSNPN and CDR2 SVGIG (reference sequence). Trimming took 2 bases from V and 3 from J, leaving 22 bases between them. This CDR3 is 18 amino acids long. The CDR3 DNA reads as TGTGCCTGGAGTCCCAGGCAGGACAGCACCCATTCTAATGAAAAACTGTTTTTT. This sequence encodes CAWSPRQDSTHSNEKLFF.

The CDR3 here is CARGPRTYEQYF. CDR3 nucleotide sequence: TGTGCCAGAGGCCCCAGGACCTACGAGCAGTACTTC. The chain couples TRBV2 to TRBJ2-7; D is unresolved. This CDR3 has 12 amino acids. CDR1 and CDR2 (germline): SNHLY, FYNNEI. Trimming removed 9 bases at V and 2 bases at J, with 11 bases between.

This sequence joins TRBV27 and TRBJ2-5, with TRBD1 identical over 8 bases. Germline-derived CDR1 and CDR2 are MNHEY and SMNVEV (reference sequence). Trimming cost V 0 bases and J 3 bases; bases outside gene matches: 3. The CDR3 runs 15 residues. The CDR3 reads CASSLSTGDKETQYF. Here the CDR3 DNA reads TGTGCCAGCAGTTTATCGACAGGGGATAAAGAGACCCAGTACTTC.

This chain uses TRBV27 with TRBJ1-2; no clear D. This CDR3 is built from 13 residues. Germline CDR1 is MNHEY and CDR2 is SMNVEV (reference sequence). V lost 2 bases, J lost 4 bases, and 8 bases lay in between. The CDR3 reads CASSLITLYGYTF. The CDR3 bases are TGTGCCAGCAGTTTAATAACCCTCTATGGCTACACCTTC.

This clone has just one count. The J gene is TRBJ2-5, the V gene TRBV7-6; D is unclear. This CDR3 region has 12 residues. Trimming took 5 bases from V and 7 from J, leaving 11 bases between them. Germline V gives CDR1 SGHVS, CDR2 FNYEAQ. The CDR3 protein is CASSPIPGTQYF. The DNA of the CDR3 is TGTGCCAGCAGCCCCATCCCGGGGACCCAGTACTTC.

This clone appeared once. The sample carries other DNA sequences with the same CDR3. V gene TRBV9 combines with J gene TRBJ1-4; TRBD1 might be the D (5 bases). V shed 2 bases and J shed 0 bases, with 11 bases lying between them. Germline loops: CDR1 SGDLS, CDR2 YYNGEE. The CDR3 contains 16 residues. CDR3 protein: CASSVGTAATNEKLFF. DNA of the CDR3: TGTGCCAGCAGCGTTGGGACGGCTGCAACTAATGAAAAACTGTTTTTT.

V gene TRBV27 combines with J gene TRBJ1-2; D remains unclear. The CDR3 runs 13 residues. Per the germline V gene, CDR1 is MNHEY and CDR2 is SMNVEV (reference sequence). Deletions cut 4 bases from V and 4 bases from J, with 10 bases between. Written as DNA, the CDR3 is TGTGCCAGCAGTTCCAGCAGAGGCTATGGCTACACCTTC. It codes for CASSSSRGYGYTF.

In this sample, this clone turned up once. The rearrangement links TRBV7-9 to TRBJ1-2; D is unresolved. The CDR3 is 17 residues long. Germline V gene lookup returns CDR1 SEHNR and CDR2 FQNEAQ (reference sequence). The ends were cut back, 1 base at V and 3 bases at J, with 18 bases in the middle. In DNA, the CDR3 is TGTGCCAGCAGCTTAGGCACCATTAACCGGGTTGACTATGGCTACACCTTC. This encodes CASSLGTINRVDYGYTF.

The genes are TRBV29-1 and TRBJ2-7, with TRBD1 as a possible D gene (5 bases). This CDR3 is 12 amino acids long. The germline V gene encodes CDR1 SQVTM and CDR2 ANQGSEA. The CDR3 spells CTAGPTTYEQYF. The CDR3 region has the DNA TGCACGGCAGGGCCTACTACCTACGAGCAGTACTTC.

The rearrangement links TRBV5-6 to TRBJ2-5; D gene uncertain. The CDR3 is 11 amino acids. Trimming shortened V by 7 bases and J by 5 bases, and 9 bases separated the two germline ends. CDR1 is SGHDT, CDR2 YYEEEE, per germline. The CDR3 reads CASSRSETQYF. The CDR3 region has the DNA TGTGCCAGCTCCCGAAGCGAGACCCAGTACTTC.

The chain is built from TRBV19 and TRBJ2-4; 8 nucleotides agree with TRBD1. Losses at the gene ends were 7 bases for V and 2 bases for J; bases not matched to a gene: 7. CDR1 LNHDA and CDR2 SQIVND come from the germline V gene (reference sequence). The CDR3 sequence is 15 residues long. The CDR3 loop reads CASKEDRAPKNIQYF. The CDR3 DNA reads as TGTGCCAGTAAGGAGGACAGGGCCCCCAAAAACATTCAGTACTTC.

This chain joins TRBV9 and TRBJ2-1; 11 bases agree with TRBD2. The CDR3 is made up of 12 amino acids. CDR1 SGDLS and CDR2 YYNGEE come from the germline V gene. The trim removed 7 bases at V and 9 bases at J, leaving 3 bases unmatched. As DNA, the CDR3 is TGTGCCAGCGGACTAGCGGGTGGTGAGCAGTTCTTC. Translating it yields CASGLAGGEQFF.

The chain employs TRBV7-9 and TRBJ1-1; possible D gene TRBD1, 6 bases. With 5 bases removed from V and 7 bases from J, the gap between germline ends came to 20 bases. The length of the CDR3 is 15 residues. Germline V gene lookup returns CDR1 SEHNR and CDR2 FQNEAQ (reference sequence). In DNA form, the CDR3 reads TGTGCCAGCAGCGATCGTGGGCCAATACAGGGTGAAGCTTTCTTT. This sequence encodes CASSDRGPIQGEAFF.